A selection of T cell receptor beta chains follows, all from one sample in a study of blood T cell repertoires in COVID-19. Here immunoSEQ multiplex PCR was the method, and the copy in TCRdb shows in-frame clones only, minus some. The table records hundreds of thousands of clones, about four fifths of them present only once. Sequencing input: peripheral blood. Receptors originate from a woman aged 45-65 years who had recovered from COVID-19. Each CDR3 is given with its conserved first and last residue. The D gene is left open where the match is weak. Clone sizes are given selectively: once, few, many, or a class where the clone is expanded.

few,TRBJ1-5,TRBD1,TRBV28,TGTGCCAGTAGATCCGGACAGGGGGATCAGCCCCAGCATTTT,CASRSGQGDQPQHF
.,TRBJ1-2,TRBD1,TRBV10-2,TGCGCCAGCAGCCGACAGGGATTGGACTATGGCTACACCTTC,CASSRQGLDYGYTF
.,TRBJ2-3,.,TRBV27,TGTGCCAGCAGTGACAGTACAACCCGCACAGATACGCAGTATTTT,CASSDSTTRTDTQYF
.,TRBJ1-1,.,TRBV30,TGTGCCTGGAGTAGCCACTTGAACACTGAAGCTTTCTTT,CAWSSHLNTEAFF
.,TRBJ1-3,TRBD1,TRBV10-3,TGTGCCATCAGGACAGGGAACAACAACGCCGACTCTGGAAACACCATATATTTT,CAIRTGNNNADSGNTIYF
once,TRBJ2-7,.,TRBV5-4,TGTGCCAGCAGCTTGTCACAGGGTAGCGACGAGCAGTACTTC,CASSLSQGSDEQYF
.,TRBJ2-7,.,TRBV7-7,TGTGCCAGCAGCTTCCCGGGCTCCTACGAGCAGTACTTC,CASSFPGSYEQYF
.,TRBJ2-5,.,TRBV6-5,TGTGCCAGCAGTTACTCGGGTCGGGGGACCCAAGAGACCCAGTACTTC,CASSYSGRGTQETQYF
.,TRBJ1-2,.,TRBV3-1/TRBV3-2,TGTGCCAGCAGCCTTGGGCCCTCAGGGGGCTACACCTTC,CASSLGPSGGYTF
.,TRBJ1-1,.,TRBV19,TGTGCCACCCGTTCCCCAGGGGAGTCGAACACTGAAGCTTTCTTT,CATRSPGESNTEAFF
.,TRBJ2-7,TRBD1,TRBV7-3,TGTGCCAGCAGCTTCGGACAGGGAATGGGCGAGCAGTACTTC,CASSFGQGMGEQYF
.,TRBJ1-5,TRBD1,TRBV7-8,TGTGCCAGCAGCTTAGGGGGGACAGGGTATCAGCCCCAGCATTTT,CASSLGGTGYQPQHF
.,TRBJ2-7,TRBD2,TRBV3-1/TRBV3-2,TGTGCCAGCAGCCAAGGGGGACTAGCGGTGAGTGTCGAGCAGTACTTC,CASSQGGLAVSVEQYF
.,TRBJ1-2,TRBD1,TRBV18,TGTGCCAGCCGAGAGACAGGGATCTATGGCTACACCTTC,CASRETGIYGYTF
.,TRBJ2-1,.,TRBV27,TGTGCCAGCAGTTTATTGCCCGAGGCAGGGGCCTCCTACAATGAGCAGTTCTTC,CASSLLPEAGASYNEQFF
.,TRBJ2-6,.,TRBV12-3/TRBV12-4,TGTGCCAGCAAACAGGTCGGGGCCAACGTCCTGACTTTC,CASKQVGANVLTF
.,TRBJ1-6,TRBD1,TRBV7-9,TGTGCCAGCAGCCCCCTGCCCGGACAGGGGAATTCACCCCTCCACTTT,CASSPLPGQGNSPLHF
.,TRBJ2-1,.,TRBV7-2,TGTGCCAGCAGCTTAGGAGCGGGCCTCCAGCAGGGTGAGCAGTTCTTC,CASSLGAGLQQGEQFF
.,TRBJ2-3,TRBD1,TRBV19,TGTGCCAGCTCCCAGAACAGGGGACCCACAGATACGCAGTATTTT,CASSQNRGPTDTQYF
.,TRBJ2-7,.,TRBV4-2,TGTGCCAGCAGCCAATCCGAAGGGGTTGCCGAGCAGTACTTC,CASSQSEGVAEQYF
.,TRBJ2-4,.,TRBV27,TGTGCCAGCAGCCAAAGCGGAGTCGGAAACATTCAGTACTTC,CASSQSGVGNIQYF
.,TRBJ2-7,TRBD1,TRBV5-4,TGTGCCAGCAGCTTGTGGACAGGGGCTGGCTACGAGCAGTACTTC,CASSLWTGAGYEQYF
.,TRBJ1-1,.,TRBV28,TGTGCCAGCAGTCCTAGTATGTACACTGAAGCTTTCTTT,CASSPSMYTEAFF
.,TRBJ1-2,.,TRBV5-1,TGCGCCAGCAGCACTGGCTGGGGAGGTCTTGACTATGGCTACACCTTC,CASSTGWGGLDYGYTF
.,TRBJ1-2,TRBD1,TRBV5-4,TGTGCCAGCAGCTCGGACAGGGACGCTTATGGCTACACCTTC,CASSSDRDAYGYTF
.,TRBJ2-7,.,TRBV7-3,TGTGCCAGCAGCGACAACGCGGGGGCCAACGAGCAGTACTTC,CASSDNAGANEQYF
once,TRBJ1-1,.,TRBV5-4,TGTGCCACCATGGGGTCCGCGGGTCCTGAAGCTTTCTTT,CATMGSAGPEAFF
.,TRBJ2-7,.,TRBV7-2,TGTGCCAGCAGCTTAGGACGGACAGTGTCCTACGAGCAGTACTTC,CASSLGRTVSYEQYF
few,TRBJ2-7,TRBD2,TRBV5-4,TGTGCCAGCAGCTTGGGACTAGCGGGAGACGAGCAGTACTTC,CASSLGLAGDEQYF
.,TRBJ2-7,TRBD2,TRBV5-6,TGTGCCAGCAGCCTTGGACTAGCGGGAGAAGGGGTAAGAGACTTC,CASSLGLAGEGVRDF
.,TRBJ2-7,TRBD2,TRBV10-1,TGCGCCAGCAGTGAACGCGGGAGCGCGCTGTGGGAGCAGTACTTC,CASSERGSALWEQYF
.,TRBJ2-5,TRBD2,TRBV5-1,TGCGCCAGCAGCTCCGGGGGGGGAGAGACCCAGTACTTC,CASSSGGGETQYF
.,TRBJ2-3,TRBD2,TRBV7-8,TGTGCCAGCAGCTTACCGGGACTACCGAGGGGAGATACGCAGTATTTT,CASSLPGLPRGDTQYF
.,TRBJ1-1,TRBD1,TRBV5-1,TGCGCCAGCAGCTTTGAGGGGACAGATTTTTCTGAAGCTTTCTTT,CASSFEGTDFSEAFF
.,TRBJ2-1,TRBD2,TRBV19,TGTGCCAGTGGAGGGACTAGCGGGACCACCTACAATGAGCAGTTCTTC,CASGGTSGTTYNEQFF
.,TRBJ1-1,TRBD1,TRBV30,TGTGCCTGGAGTGTATGGACAGGGGGGACTACTGAAGCTTTCTTT,CAWSVWTGGTTEAFF
.,TRBJ1-2,TRBD1,TRBV30,TGTGCCTGGAGAGGTCCGGGACAGGGTTATGGCTACACCTTC,CAWRGPGQGYGYTF
.,TRBJ2-3,TRBD2,TRBV12-3/TRBV12-4,TGTGCCACCAAGCGGGGGGGCACAGATACGCAGTATTTT,CATKRGGTDTQYF
.,TRBJ1-3,.,TRBV9,TGTGCCAGCAGCCCCCACGTGGGGGCTAGTGGAAACACCATATATTTT,CASSPHVGASGNTIYF